These 28 T cell receptor beta chains originate from one sample sequenced in a study of molecular identifiers for immune sequencing clone quantification. Each CDR3 protein is one row after TCRdb ran MiXCR on the PCR reads. The table includes around 480,000 distinct CDR3 sequences, approximately 25% detected once. The sample taken for sequencing was naive CD8+ T cells from blood, with Jurkat cell RNA spiked in. Subset defined: FACS-sorted CD8+CD4-CCR7+CD45RA+ naive T cells. Every receptor here comes from a human donor in good health. Some libraries in this study had Jurkat cell RNA spiked in.

The chain couples TRBV6-2 or TRBV6-3 to TRBJ1-5; 9 bases map to TRBD1. The CDR3 loop spans 15 amino acids. Germline CDR1 and CDR2: MNHEY and SVGEGT. V dropped 5 bases and J dropped 7; count of bases not matched to a gene: 9. The CDR3 coding sequence is TGTGCCAGCAGTCCACAGGGGGCGGGTGGGCAGCCCCAGCATTTT. It yields the protein CASSPQGAGGQPQHF.

This clonotype occurred a few times. The V gene is TRBV4-3, the J gene TRBJ2-7; 7 bases map to TRBD2. V lost 0 bases and J lost 7; bases outside the gene matches: 15. Germline-derived CDR1 and CDR2 are LGHNA and YSLEER. The CDR3 spans 17 residues. CDR3 in DNA: TGCGCCAGCAGCCAAGATCGGTCCAATTCGGGAGGTTGGGAGCAGTACTTC. Translation: CASSQDRSNSGGWEQYF.

On this clonotype: This may be a read error, as it is one base from a much larger clone. V is TRBV5-1 and J is TRBJ2-7, with D unresolved. This CDR3 has 15 amino acids. Germline V gene sequence: CDR1 SGHRS, CDR2 YFSETQ. CDR3 amino acids: CASSLEWSASYERYF. The CDR3 bases are TGCGCCAGCAGCTTGGAGTGGTCGGCATCCTACGAGCGGTACTTC.

This clonotype was observed a few times. This chain joins TRBV13 and TRBJ2-7; 11 nucleotides agree with TRBD2. V was clipped by 3 bases and J by 7 bases; unmatched bases: 8. Per the germline V gene, CDR1 is PRHDT and CDR2 is FYEKMQ (reference sequence). There are 15 residues in the CDR3. Written as DNA, the CDR3 is TGTGCCAGCAGCTTGGGGACTAGCGGAGGTAGGGAGCAGTACTTC. Its protein is CASSLGTSGGREQYF.

This clonotype appeared a few times. This chain links TRBV4-3 with TRBJ1-3; 8 bases line up with TRBD1. Germline V gives CDR1 LGHNA, CDR2 YSLEER. The ends lost 0 bases at V and 2 bases at J; junction bases unmatched: 3. The CDR3 loop spans 16 amino acids. As DNA, the CDR3 is TGCGCCAGCAGCCAAGATACACAGGGGGCTGGAAACACCATATATTTT. Its translation is CASSQDTQGAGNTIYF.

The rearrangement uses TRBV19 and TRBJ2-7; D may be TRBD1 (6 bases). The CDR3 totals 15 residues. CDR1 LNHDA and CDR2 SQIVND come from the germline V gene (reference sequence). V was pared by 5 bases and J by 0 bases, with 14 bases between. Written as DNA, the CDR3 is TGTGCCAGTAGTCCGACAGGATTAAGCTCCTACGAGCAGTACTTC. Protein sequence: CASSPTGLSSYEQYF.

The rearrangement links TRBV4-1 to TRBJ1-1; unclear D gene. Trimming pared 0 bases from V and 1 base from J, leaving 12 bases between. The CDR3 covers 16 residues. Germline CDR1 MGHRA, CDR2 YSYEKL. For the CDR3, the DNA is TGCGCCAGCAGCCAAGATCGCGACGGTTGGAACACTGAAGCTTTCTTT. This sequence encodes CASSQDRDGWNTEAFF.

The chain couples TRBV2 to TRBJ2-7, with D possibly TRBD2 on 6 matching bases. Germline V gene lookup returns CDR1 SNHLY and CDR2 FYNNEI. The length of the CDR3 is 12 residues. The ends were cut back, 5 bases at V and 6 bases at J, with 11 bases in the middle. The chain's CDR3 is CASSISSGEQYF. The CDR3 bases are TGTGCCAGCAGTATTAGTAGCGGCGAGCAGTACTTC.

This chain joins TRBV27 and TRBJ1-1; D may be TRBD1 (6 bases). The CDR3 runs 15 residues. V was shortened by 6 bases and J by 6 bases, with 20 bases between the two germline ends. Looked up from germline, CDR1 is MNHEY and CDR2 is SMNVEV (reference sequence). The CDR3 region has the DNA TGTGCCAGCAGACCAACCTCAGGGGCTAACGCTGAAGCTTTCTTT. This translates into CASRPTSGANAEAFF.

The chain employs TRBV5-5 and TRBJ2-2, with no clear D. The V and J ends lost 0 bases and 1 base respectively, with 7 bases between them. Germline V gene lookup returns CDR1 SGHKS and CDR2 YYEKEE (reference sequence). This CDR3 spans 15 amino acids. CDR3 in amino acids: CASSLDFVNTGELFF. CDR3 coding DNA: TGTGCCAGCAGCTTGGACTTTGTGAACACCGGGGAGCTGTTTTTT.

Notes on this clonotype: The junction and the germline gene differ at one end; a read error may be behind it. CDR3 coding DNA: TGCGCCGGCAGCCCCTCCCAGGGGACATCCTACGAGCAGTACTTC. It specifies CAGSPSQGTSYEQYF. V is TRBV4-1 and J is TRBJ2-7, with D possibly TRBD1 on 6 matching bases. The CDR3 consists of 15 residues. The germline CDR1 and CDR2 sequences are MGHRA and YSYEKL.

The sample holds many counts of this clonotype. This sequence joins TRBV5-1 and TRBJ2-7; D is perhaps TRBD2 (6 bases). CDR1 SGHRS and CDR2 YFSETQ come from the germline V gene. V lost 3 bases to trimming and J lost 7 bases, with 14 bases between them. This CDR3 spans 13 amino acids. CDR3 residues: CASSSGTAREQYF. CDR3 nucleotides: TGCGCCAGCAGCTCCGGGACTGCAAGGGAGCAGTACTTC.

This clonotype was seen ten or more times. The V and J genes are TRBV7-2 and TRBJ2-3; 12 bases align to TRBD2. V dropped 5 bases and J dropped 0; count of bases not matched to a gene: 12. CDR3 length: 19 residues. The germline V gene encodes CDR1 SGHTA and CDR2 FQGNSA. The CDR3 is CASSQTSGGFIPSTDTQYF. The CDR3 coding sequence is TGTGCCAGCAGCCAGACTAGCGGGGGCTTCATCCCTAGCACAGATACGCAGTATTTT.

The gene calls are TRBV6-2 or TRBV6-3 and TRBJ2-7; perhaps TRBD1 as D (5 bases). In germline, CDR1 is MNHEY, CDR2 SVGEGT. V dropped 6 bases and J dropped 6 bases, with 24 bases sitting between them. This CDR3 region has 16 residues. CDR3 in DNA: TGTGCCAGCAGATATAGTGTATTAGGAAGGGGTGGCGAGCAGTACTTC. It translates to CASRYSVLGRGGEQYF.

This clonotype has at least ten counts. The chain employs TRBV6-6 and TRBJ2-7; tentatively, D is TRBD2 (5 bases). CDR1 MNHNY and CDR2 SVGAGI come from the germline V gene (reference sequence). CDR3 size: 15 residues. V was shortened by 0 bases and J by 0 bases, with 9 bases between the two germline ends. In DNA, the CDR3 is TGTGCCAGCAGTTACTCGAGCGGCAGCTCCTACGAGCAGTACTTC. This gives the protein CASSYSSGSSYEQYF.

This clonotype was recorded once. The junction departs from germline at one end; a sequencing error may be responsible. This sequence joins TRBV7-9 and TRBJ2-1; D call uncertain. Germline V lookup: CDR1 SEHNR, CDR2 FQNEAQ (reference sequence). The CDR3 totals 12 residues. DNA for the CDR3: TGTGCCAGCAGCTTAGGTTACAATGAGCGGTTCTTC. Residues: CASSLGYNERFF.

This clonotype was seen at least ten times. This sequence joins TRBV4-1 and TRBJ1-1; 7 nucleotides agree with TRBD1. The V and J ends lost 3 bases and 6 bases, in that order; junction bases with no gene match: 13. The CDR3 contains 16 residues. Germline CDR1 MGHRA, CDR2 YSYEKL. CDR3 in amino acids: CASSHPEGGSIPEAFF. CDR3 nucleotides: TGCGCCAGCAGCCATCCTGAAGGGGGCTCAATCCCTGAAGCTTTCTTT.

This clonotype was seen repeatedly, ten times or more. The chain combines TRBV19 with TRBJ1-5; 7 bases agree with TRBD1. J was trimmed by 4 bases and V by 3 bases; bases with no gene match: 3. The germline V gene encodes CDR1 LNHDA and CDR2 SQIVND (reference sequence). The CDR3 sequence is 14 residues long. CDR3 amino acids: CASSMGQTNQPQHF. CDR3 in DNA: TGTGCCAGTAGTATGGGACAGACGAATCAGCCCCAGCATTTT.

This clonotype appeared a few times. V gene TRBV6-5 combines with J gene TRBJ2-7; D is tentatively TRBD1 or TRBD2 (5 bases each). The ends were cut back, 0 bases at V and 2 bases at J, with 11 bases in the middle. Germline loops: CDR1 MNHEY, CDR2 SVGAGI. The CDR3 is 15 amino acids. In DNA form, the CDR3 reads TGTGCCAGCAGTTACTCCCGGGACCCGACCTACGAGCAGTACTTC. Translated: CASSYSRDPTYEQYF.

This clonotype showed up just a few times. This rearrangement joins TRBV5-8 to TRBJ2-5; no clear D gene. V was pared by 1 base and J by 0 bases, with 10 bases between. CDR1 and CDR2 (germline): SGHTS, YDEGEE. The CDR3 spans 15 residues. The CDR3 protein is CASSLTQWYQETQYF. CDR3 nucleotide sequence: TGTGCCAGCAGCTTGACACAGTGGTACCAAGAGACCCAGTACTTC. Full variable domain (missing parts from reference TRBV5-8 and TRBJ2-5): EAGVTQSPTHLIKTRGQQATLRCSPISGHTSVYWYQQALGLGLQFLLWYDEGEERNRGNFPPRFSGRQFPNYSSELNVNALELEDSALYLCASSLTQWYQETQYFGPGTRLLVL.

The chain is built from TRBV24-1 and TRBJ1-5, with 7 nucleotides matching TRBD1. The germline gives CDR1 KGHDR, CDR2 SFDVKD. V shed 5 bases, J shed 4 bases, and the junction held 16 bases outside the gene matches. The CDR3 is 18 amino acids. The DNA of the CDR3 is TGTGCCACCAGTGGCGGGAGGGGTGCCAGGGGGTGGAATCAGCCCCAGCATTTT. Its protein product is CATSGGRGARGWNQPQHF.

As regards this clonotype: At one boundary the junction diverges from the germline segment, which might be a read error. This rearrangement joins TRBV6-1 to TRBJ2-7; possibly TRBD1 for D (5 bases). The CDR3 extends over 14 amino acids. The germline V gene encodes CDR1 MNHNS and CDR2 SASEGT. This CDR3 reads CASNEWRTTYEQYF. The CDR3, as DNA: TGTGCCAGCAATGAATGGCGGACAACCTACGAGCAGTACTTC.

This clonotype has ten or more counts. The chain recombines TRBV13 with TRBJ1-4; D is ambiguous. Germline CDR1 is PRHDT and CDR2 is FYEKMQ (reference sequence). The CDR3 covers 14 residues. The ends were cut back, 0 bases at V and 7 bases at J, with 9 bases in the middle. The CDR3 sequence is CASSLGKWTEKLFF. The DNA of the CDR3 is TGTGCCAGCAGCTTAGGCAAATGGACTGAAAAACTGTTTTTT.

V and J are TRBV5-3 and TRBJ2-2; TRBD2 matches 10 bases. TRBV5-3 is classed as an ORF, of uncertain function. With V trimmed by 8 bases and J by 1 base, 8 bases remained unmatched. The CDR3 is 16 amino acids. The CDR3 here is CASSHTSGENTGELFF. Written as DNA, the CDR3 is TGTGCCAGCAGCCACACTAGCGGGGAGAACACCGGGGAGCTGTTTTTT.

Only a few counts were recorded for this clonotype. The chain joins TRBV9 to TRBJ2-3; 11 bases line up with TRBD1. V lost 4 bases, J lost 5 bases, and 9 bases stayed unmatched. Germline CDR1 SGDLS, CDR2 YYNGEE. The CDR3 sequence is 16 residues long. CDR3 amino acids: CASSTPGQGDQDTQYF. DNA of the CDR3: TGTGCCAGCAGCACACCGGGACAGGGGGATCAAGATACGCAGTATTTT.

The chain uses TRBV7-9 and TRBJ2-1, with 10 bases aligning to TRBD2. The CDR3 covers 17 residues. Unmatched junction bases numbered 14, after V lost 4 bases and J lost 8 bases. CDR1 is SEHNR and CDR2 is FQNEAQ in the germline V gene (reference sequence). DNA for the CDR3: TGTGCCAGCAGCTCGGGACTAGCGAGGTCAGTTCCGCATGAGCAGTTCTTC. It translates to CASSSGLARSVPHEQFF. Looking up the rest from reference TRBV7-9 and TRBJ2-1 gives the full variable domain: DTGVSQNPRHKITKRGQNVTFRCDPISEHNRLYWYRQTLGQGPEFLTYFQNEAQLEKSRLLSDRFSAERPKGSFSTLEIQRTEQGDSAMYLCASSSGLARSVPHEQFFGPGTRLTVL.

The gene calls are TRBV3-1 and TRBJ2-7; 9 bases map to TRBD1. J gave up 6 bases and V 4 bases, and 1 base lay outside the gene matches. Per the germline V gene, CDR1 is LGHDT and CDR2 is YNNKEL (reference sequence). This CDR3 spans 12 amino acids. The CDR3 nucleotides read TGTGCCAGCAGCCCGGGACAGGGCGAGCAGTACTTC. Amino acid sequence: CASSPGQGEQYF.

This chain uses TRBV7-9 with TRBJ2-7; D may be TRBD2 (6 bases). CDR1 is SEHNR, CDR2 FQNEAQ, per germline (reference sequence). The CDR3 spans 13 residues. The V end was cut by 10 bases, the J end by 0 bases, with 13 bases between. The CDR3 coding sequence is TGTGCCACCCGCTCCGGGAGCTCCTACGAGCAGTACTTC. Encoded protein: CATRSGSSYEQYF.